This T cell receptor beta chain stems from a study of regulatory dendritic cells for organ transplantation (dated by TCRdb to about 2017). Notes on the research overall: To make regulatory dendritic cells, monocytes were cultured with vitamin D3 on days 0 and 4 and with IL-10 on day 4. To evaluate the response of the DCs to a potent maturation-inducing agent, LPS was added to DC cultures on day 6. Before and after allostimulation with regulatory or mature dendritic cells, TCRbeta repertoires were sequenced from sorted naive and memory CD4+ and CD8+ T cells.

TCRbeta CDR3 regions were amplified by multiplexed two-step PCR using Vbeta-specific forward primers and Jbeta-specific reverse primers. TCRbeta libraries were sequenced on an Illumina instrument through the immunoSEQ service. Turning to the authors' computational methods: V, D and J genes were assigned using IMGT annotation, and counts were corrected for multiplex PCR bias using synthetic CDR3 analogues. In the immunoSEQ Analyzer, repertoire clonality was calculated as one minus the normalized Shannon entropy. Whether a clone counted as expanded was decided by Fisher's exact test with Benjamini-Hochberg false discovery rate control and a two-tailed cutoff of P<0.01. The clones in this table, taken by TCRdb from immuneACCESS, are in-frame only. Not every clone is retained; where verified, under half of the shortfall comes from an unresolved V gene, and the cause of the rest is unknown. Clone size and the V and J calls come from that table; the DNA yielded D and trimming. Recorded for this sample are some 18,000 clones; 65% to 80% of them occurred a single time. Jointly, the top ten make up more than 3% of the sample.

Reading from cysteine to phenylalanine, the CDR3 counts 14 amino acids. Kept here is only the CDR3 DNA, which spans 42 bases and is read in frame from base 1. Germline trimming amounts to 5 bases on V and 7 bases on J, with 7 as the count of junction bases outside the gene matches. From the germline V gene, CDR1 is MNHNS and CDR2 is SASEGT. This clone appeared a single time. No antigen is known for it. No per-base quality is available; no much larger clone lies one base away. Points the paper makes about the study in general: Only a couple of subjects were sequenced, and considerable between-individual heterogeneity in the alloreactive memory CD8+ T cell pool was noted by the authors. Among the resting subsets, the most alloreactive TCR clonotypes were found in memory CD8+ T cells. In both subjects, allostimulation led to expansion of memory CD8+ clones, although regulatory dendritic cells appeared to cause more limited expansion than mature dendritic cells did. Naive CD4+ and CD8+ T cells showed highly diverse repertoires, whereas memory cells were less diverse and memory CD8+ cells were the most oligoclonal.

Sorted T cell subsets were CFSE-labeled and co-cultured for around five days with allogeneic regulatory or mature dendritic cells at a 1:10 DC:T ratio. FACS was used to sort CD4+ or CD8+ cells into naive T cells (CD45RA+) and memory T cells (CD45RO+). The T cells used for TCR sequencing were obtained from a couple of healthy control subjects. Genomic DNA was extracted with the Qiagen DNeasy Blood & Tissue Kit. This chain is built from TRBV6-1 and TRBJ1-5; 8 bases in between match TRBD1. This TCR derives from a human donor in good health. The sequenced material came from memory CD4+ T cells from blood cultured with regulatory dendritic cells. Explained via the paper, the cell subset or site label denotes: CD45RO+ memory T cells. This receptor has the CDR3 CASSITGGRQPQHF. The DNA sequence is as follows: TGTGCCAGCAGTATTACAGGGGGGCGCCAGCCCCAGCATTTT.